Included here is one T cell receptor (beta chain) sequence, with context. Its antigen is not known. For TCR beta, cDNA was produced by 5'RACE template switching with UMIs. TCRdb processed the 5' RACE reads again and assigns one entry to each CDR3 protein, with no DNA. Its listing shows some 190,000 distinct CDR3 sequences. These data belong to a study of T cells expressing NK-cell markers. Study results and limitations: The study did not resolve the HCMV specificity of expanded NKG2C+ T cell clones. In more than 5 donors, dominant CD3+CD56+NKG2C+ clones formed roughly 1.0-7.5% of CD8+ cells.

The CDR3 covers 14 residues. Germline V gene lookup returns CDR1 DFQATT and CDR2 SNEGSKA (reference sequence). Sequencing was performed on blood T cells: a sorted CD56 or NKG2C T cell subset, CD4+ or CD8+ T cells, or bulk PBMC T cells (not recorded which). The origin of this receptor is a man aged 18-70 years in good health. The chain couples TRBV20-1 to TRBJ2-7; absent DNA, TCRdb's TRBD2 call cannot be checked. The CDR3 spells CSARALAGVGEQYF.